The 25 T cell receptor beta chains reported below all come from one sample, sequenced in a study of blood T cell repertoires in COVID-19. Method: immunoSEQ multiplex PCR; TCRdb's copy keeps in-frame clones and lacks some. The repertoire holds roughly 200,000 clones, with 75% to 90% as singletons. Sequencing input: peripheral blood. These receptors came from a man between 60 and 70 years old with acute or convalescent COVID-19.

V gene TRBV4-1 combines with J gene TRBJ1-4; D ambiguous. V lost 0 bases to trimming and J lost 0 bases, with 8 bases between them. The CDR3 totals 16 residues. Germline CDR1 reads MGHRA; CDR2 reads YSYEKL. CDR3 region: CASSQDVTATNEKLFF. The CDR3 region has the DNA TGCGCCAGCAGCCAAGATGTTACGGCAACTAATGAAAAACTGTTTTTT.

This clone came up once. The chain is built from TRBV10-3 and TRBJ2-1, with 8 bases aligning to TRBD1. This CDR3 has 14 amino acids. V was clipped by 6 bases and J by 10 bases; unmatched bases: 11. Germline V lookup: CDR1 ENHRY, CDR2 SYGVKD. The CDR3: CAIRGRTGKDEQFF. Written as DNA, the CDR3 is TGTGCCATCAGGGGCCGGACAGGGAAGGACGAGCAGTTCTTC.

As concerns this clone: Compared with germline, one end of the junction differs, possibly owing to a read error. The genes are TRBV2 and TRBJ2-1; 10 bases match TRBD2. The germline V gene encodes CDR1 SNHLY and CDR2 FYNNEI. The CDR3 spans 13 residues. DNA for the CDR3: TGTGCCAGCAGCCAGTCCGGGACTAGCGAAGGAATCTTC. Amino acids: CASSQSGTSEGIF.

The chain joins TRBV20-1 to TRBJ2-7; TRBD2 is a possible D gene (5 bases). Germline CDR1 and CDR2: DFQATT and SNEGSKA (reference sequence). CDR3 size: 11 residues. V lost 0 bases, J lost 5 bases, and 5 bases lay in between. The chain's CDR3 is CSARDSDEQYF. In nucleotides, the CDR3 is TGCAGTGCTAGAGATAGCGACGAGCAGTACTTC.

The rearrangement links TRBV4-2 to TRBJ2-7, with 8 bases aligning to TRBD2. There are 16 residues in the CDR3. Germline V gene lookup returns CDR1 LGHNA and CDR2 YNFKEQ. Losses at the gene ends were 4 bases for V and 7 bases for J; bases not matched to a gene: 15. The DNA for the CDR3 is TGTGCCAGCAGCCCACTGGCGGGACTAGGCTCAGGGGAGCAGTACTTC. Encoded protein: CASSPLAGLGSGEQYF.

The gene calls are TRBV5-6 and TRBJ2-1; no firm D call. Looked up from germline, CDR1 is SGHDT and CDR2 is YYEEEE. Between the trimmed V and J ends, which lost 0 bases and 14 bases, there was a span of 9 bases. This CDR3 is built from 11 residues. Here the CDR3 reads CASSLVAEEFF. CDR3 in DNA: TGTGCCAGCAGCTTGGTGGCAGAGGAGTTCTTC.

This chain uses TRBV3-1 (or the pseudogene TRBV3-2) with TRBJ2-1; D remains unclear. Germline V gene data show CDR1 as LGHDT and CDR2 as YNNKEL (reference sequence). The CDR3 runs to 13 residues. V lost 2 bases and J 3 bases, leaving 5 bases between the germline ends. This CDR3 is CASSQSIYNEQFF. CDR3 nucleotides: TGTGCCAGCAGCCAATCAATCTACAATGAGCAGTTCTTC.

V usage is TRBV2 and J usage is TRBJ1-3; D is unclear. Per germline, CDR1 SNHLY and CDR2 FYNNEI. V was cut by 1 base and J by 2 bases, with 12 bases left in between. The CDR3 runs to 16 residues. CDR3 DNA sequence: TGTGCCAGCAGTGAAGTCCGCAGGCCCCCTGGAAACACCATATATTTT. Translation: CASSEVRRPPGNTIYF.

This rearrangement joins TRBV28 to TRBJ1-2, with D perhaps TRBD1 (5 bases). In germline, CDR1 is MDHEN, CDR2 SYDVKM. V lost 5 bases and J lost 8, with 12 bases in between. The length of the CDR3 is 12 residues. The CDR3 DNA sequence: TGTGCCAGCAGTCCAGGGTTTCTCGGCTACACCTTC. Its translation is CASSPGFLGYTF.

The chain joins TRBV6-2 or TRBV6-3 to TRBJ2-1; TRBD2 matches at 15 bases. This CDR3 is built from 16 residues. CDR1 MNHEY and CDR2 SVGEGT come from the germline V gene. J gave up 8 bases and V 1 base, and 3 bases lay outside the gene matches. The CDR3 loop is CASSYWTSGRGDEQFF. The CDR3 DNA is TGTGCCAGCAGTTACTGGACTAGCGGGAGGGGGGATGAGCAGTTCTTC.

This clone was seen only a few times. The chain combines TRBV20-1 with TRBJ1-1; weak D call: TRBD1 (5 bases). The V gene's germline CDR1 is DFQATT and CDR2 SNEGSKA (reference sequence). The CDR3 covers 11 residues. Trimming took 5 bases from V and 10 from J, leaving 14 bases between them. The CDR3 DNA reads TGCAGTGCTGTGGACGTAAGGGGAGCTTTCTTT. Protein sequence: CSAVDVRGAFF.

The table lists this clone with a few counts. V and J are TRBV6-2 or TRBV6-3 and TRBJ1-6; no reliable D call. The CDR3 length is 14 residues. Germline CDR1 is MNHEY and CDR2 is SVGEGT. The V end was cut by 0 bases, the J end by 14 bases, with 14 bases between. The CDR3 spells CASSYSTGSVTLHF. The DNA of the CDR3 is TGTGCCAGCAGTTACTCGACGGGGTCTGTGACCCTCCACTTT.

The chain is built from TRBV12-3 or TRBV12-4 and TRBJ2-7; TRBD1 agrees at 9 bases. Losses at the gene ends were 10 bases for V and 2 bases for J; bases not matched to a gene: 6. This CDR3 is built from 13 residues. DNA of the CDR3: TGTGCCACTTCGGGACAGGGAGCCTACGAGCAGTACTTC. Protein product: CATSGQGAYEQYF.

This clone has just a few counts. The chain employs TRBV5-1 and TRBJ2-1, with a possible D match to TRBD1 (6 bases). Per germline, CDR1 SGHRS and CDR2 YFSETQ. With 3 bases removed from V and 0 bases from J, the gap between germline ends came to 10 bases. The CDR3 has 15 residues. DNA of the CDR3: TGCGCCAGCAGCTCCGCAGGGGTCTCCTACAATGAGCAGTTCTTC. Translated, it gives CASSSAGVSYNEQFF.

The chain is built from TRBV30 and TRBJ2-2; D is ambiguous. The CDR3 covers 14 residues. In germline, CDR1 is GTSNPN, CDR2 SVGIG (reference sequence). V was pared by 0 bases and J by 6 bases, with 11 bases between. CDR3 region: CAWSVHPAAGELFF. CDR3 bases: TGTGCCTGGAGTGTACACCCTGCAGCCGGGGAGCTGTTTTTT.

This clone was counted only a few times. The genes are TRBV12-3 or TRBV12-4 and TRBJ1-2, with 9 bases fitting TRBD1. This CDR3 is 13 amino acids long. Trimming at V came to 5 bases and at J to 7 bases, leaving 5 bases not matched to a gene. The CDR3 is CASSRQGGSGYTF. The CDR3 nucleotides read TGTGCCAGCAGTAGACAGGGGGGTAGTGGCTACACCTTC.

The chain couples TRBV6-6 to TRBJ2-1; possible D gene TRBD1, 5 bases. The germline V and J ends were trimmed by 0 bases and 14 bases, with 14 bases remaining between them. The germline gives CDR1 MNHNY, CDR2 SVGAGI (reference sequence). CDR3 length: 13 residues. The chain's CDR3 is CASSYSETEIEFF. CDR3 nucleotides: TGTGCCAGCAGTTACTCCGAGACAGAGATTGAGTTCTTC.

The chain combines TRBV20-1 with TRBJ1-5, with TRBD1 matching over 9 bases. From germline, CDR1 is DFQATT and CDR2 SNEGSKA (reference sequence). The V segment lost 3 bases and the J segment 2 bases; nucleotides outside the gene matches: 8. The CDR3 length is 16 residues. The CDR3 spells CSASSQGAIGNQPQHF. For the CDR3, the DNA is TGCAGTGCTAGTTCACAGGGGGCTATTGGCAATCAGCCCCAGCATTTT.

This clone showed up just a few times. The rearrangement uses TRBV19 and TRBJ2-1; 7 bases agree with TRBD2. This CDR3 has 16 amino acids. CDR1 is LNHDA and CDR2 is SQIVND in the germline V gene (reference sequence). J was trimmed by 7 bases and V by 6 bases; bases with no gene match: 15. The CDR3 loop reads CASSPINGAGANEQFF. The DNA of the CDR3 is TGTGCCAGTAGCCCCATCAACGGGGCGGGAGCGAATGAGCAGTTCTTC.

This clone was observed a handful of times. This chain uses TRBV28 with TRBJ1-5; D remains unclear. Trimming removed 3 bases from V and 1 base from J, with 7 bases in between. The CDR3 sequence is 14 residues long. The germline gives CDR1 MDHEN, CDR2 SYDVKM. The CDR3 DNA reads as TGTGCCAGCAGTTTCGGTAGAAGCAATCAGCCCCAGCATTTT. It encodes CASSFGRSNQPQHF.

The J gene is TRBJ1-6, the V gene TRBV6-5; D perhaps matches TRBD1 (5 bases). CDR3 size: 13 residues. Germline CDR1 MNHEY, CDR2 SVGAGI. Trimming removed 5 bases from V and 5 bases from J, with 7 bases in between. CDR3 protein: CASSSRDNSPLHF. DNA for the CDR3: TGTGCCAGCAGTAGCAGGGATAATTCACCCCTCCACTTT.

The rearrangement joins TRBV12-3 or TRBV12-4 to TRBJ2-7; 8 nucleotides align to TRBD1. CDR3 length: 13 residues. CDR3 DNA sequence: TGTGCCAGCAGCCCAGCTCCACACAGGGGGATGAGGGTC. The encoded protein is CASSPAPHRGMRV.

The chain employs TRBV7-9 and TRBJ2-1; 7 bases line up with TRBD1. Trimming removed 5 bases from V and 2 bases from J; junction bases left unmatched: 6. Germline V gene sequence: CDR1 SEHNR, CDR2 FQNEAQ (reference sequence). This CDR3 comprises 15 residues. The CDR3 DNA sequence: TGTGCCAGCAGCCAACCGGGACAGACCTACAATGAGCAGTTCTTC. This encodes CASSQPGQTYNEQFF.

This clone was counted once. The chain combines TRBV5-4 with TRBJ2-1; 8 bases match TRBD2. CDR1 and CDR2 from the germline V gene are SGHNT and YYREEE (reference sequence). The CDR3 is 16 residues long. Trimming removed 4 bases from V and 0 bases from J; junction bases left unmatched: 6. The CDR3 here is CASSGAGTSSYNEQFF. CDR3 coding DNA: TGTGCCAGCAGCGGCGCAGGGACTAGCTCCTACAATGAGCAGTTCTTC.

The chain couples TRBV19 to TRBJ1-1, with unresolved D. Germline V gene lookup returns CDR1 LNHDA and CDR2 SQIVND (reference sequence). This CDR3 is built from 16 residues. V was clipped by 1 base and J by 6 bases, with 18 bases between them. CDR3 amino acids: CASSIVYTGPSAEAFF. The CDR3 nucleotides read TGTGCCAGTAGTATAGTATACACTGGGCCGTCGGCTGAAGCTTTCTTT.